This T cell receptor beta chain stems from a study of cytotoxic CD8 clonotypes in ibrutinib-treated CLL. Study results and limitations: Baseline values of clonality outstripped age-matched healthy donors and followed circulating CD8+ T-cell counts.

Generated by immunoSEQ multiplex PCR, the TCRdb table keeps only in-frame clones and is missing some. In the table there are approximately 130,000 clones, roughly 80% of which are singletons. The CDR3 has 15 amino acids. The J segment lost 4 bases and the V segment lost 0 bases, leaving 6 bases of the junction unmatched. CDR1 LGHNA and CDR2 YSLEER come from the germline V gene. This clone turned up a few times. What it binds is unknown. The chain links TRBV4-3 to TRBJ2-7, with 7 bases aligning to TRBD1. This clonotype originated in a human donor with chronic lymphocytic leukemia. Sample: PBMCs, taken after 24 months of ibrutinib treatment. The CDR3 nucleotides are TGCGCCAGCAGCCAAGATGCCCAGGGGGAGTACGAGCAGTACTTC. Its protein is CASSQDAQGEYEQYF.